This T cell receptor beta chain comes out of a study of CD8 T cells in ankylosing spondylitis. General study points: Clones tied to disease were said to be significantly enriched in matched ankylosing spondylitis synovial fluid.

This CDR3 comprises 17 residues. CDR1 ENHRY and CDR2 SYGVKD come from the germline V gene. V lost 6 bases, J lost 0 bases, and 10 bases stayed unmatched. TCRdb independently ran MiXCR on the 5' RACE reads; one entry per CDR3 protein. Among about 130,000 distinct CDR3 sequences, roughly 15% were seen once, and the ten largest hold about 3%. This clonotype appeared many times. Antigen specificity is unknown. The receptor was derived from a female donor with ankylosing spondylitis or in good health (not recorded which). Material for sequencing was blood, either unsorted or a sorted T cell fraction (not recorded which). J is TRBJ2-7 and V is TRBV10-3; 11 bases align to TRBD2. CDR3 in DNA: TGTGCCATCAGCGAAGGCCCTAGCGGGAGGAGCTCCTACGAGCAGTACTTC. It yields the protein CAISEGPSGRSSYEQYF.